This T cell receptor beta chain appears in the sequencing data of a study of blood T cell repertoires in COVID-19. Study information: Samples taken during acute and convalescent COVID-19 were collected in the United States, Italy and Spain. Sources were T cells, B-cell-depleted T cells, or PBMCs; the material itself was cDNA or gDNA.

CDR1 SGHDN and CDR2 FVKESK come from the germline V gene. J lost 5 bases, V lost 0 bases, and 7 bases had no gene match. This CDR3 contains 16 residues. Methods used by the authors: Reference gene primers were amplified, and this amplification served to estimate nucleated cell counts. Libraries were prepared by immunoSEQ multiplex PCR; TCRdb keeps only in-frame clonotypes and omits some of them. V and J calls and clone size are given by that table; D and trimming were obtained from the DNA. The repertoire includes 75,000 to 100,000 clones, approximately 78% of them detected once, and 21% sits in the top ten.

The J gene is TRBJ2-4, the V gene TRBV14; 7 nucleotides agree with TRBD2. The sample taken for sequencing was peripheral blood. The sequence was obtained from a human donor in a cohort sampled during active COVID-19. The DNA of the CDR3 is TGTGCCAGCAGCCAAGAAATAGTAGCGGGCCAAAACATTCAGTACTTC. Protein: CASSQEIVAGQNIQYF.